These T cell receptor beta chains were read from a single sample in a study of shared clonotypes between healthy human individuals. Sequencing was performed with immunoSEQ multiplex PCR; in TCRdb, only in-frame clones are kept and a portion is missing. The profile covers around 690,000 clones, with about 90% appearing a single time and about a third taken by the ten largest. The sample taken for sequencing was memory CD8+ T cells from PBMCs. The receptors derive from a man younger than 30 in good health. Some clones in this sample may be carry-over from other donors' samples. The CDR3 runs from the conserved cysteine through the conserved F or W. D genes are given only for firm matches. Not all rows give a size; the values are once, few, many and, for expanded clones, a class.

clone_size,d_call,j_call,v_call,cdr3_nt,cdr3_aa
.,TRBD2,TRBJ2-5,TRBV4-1,TGCGCCAGCAGCGGGGGGGTACAAGAGACCCAGTACTTC,CASSGGVQETQYF
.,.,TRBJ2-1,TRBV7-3,TGTGCCAGCAGCTTCGGACCACTCAATGAGCAGTTCTTC,CASSFGPLNEQFF
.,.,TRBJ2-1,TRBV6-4,TGTGCCAGCAGTGAGGGTGATAGCGCGTACAATGAGCAGTTCTTC,CASSEGDSAYNEQFF
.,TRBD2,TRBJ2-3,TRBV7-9,TGTGCCAGCAGATCACTAGCGGGAGGCACCTTTAGCACAGATACGCAGTATTTT,CASRSLAGGTFSTDTQYF
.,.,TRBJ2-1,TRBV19,TGTGCCAGTAGTATGGGTCGGGAGCAGTTCTTC,CASSMGREQFF
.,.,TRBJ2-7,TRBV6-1,TGTGCCAGCAGTGAAGGTGGGGGCGCCTACGAGCAGTACTTC,CASSEGGGAYEQYF
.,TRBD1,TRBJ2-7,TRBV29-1,TGCAGCGTTGTCGGGACAGGGGGAGCCTACGAGCAGTACTTC,CSVVGTGGAYEQYF
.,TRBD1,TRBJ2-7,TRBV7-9,TGTGCCAGCAGCTATTACCGGGACAGGGGCCACGAGCAGTACTTC,CASSYYRDRGHEQYF
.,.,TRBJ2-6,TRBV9,TGTGCCAGCAGCGAAATGTTAGGGGCCAACGTCCTGACTTTC,CASSEMLGANVLTF
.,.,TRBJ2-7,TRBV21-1,TGTGCCAGCAGCAAAGCGGACAGGGTATACGAGCAGTACTTC,CASSKADRVYEQYF
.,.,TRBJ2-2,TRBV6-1,TGTGCCAGCAGCCGTAAGGCAGGGAACACCGGGGAGCTGTTTTTT,CASSRKAGNTGELFF
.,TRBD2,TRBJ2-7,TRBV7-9,TGCGCCAGCAGCCAAGAGCGGAGGGCGGGAGGGATCTACGAGCAGTACTTC,CASSQERRAGGIYEQYF
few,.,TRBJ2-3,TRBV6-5,TGTGCCAGCAGTTACCAGCAAGAACTCACAGATACGCAGTATTTT,CASSYQQELTDTQYF
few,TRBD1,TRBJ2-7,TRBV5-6,TGTGCCAGCAGTACTAGATTGGGACAGGGAGGCTACGAGCAGTACTTC,CASSTRLGQGGYEQYF
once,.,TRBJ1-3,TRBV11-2,TGTGCCAGCAGCTTAGATTGGGACTCTGGAAACACCATATATTTT,CASSLDWDSGNTIYF
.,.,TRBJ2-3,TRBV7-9,TGTGCCAGCAGGTATTACTGGCAGGGGAGCTCCGATACGCAGTATTTT,CASRYYWQGSSDTQYF
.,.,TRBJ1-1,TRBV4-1,TGCGCCAGCAGCCACCATACAGGAAAGAACACTGAAGCTTTCTTT,CASSHHTGKNTEAFF
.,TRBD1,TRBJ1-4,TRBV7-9,TGTGCCAGCAGCCCGAGACAGGGGAGGGAAAAACTGTTTTTT,CASSPRQGREKLFF
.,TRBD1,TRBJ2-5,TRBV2,TGTGCCTCCCCGAGTGAGGGACAGGGCATACGAGAGACCCAGTACTTC,CASPSEGQGIRETQYF
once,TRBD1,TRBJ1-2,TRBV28,TGTGCCAGCAGTCCGCTGACTGGGACAGGGTCTTCGGGCTACACCTTC,CASSPLTGTGSSGYTF
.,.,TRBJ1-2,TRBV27,TGTGCCAGCAGTTTATCCAGATTTTATGGCTACACCTTC,CASSLSRFYGYTF
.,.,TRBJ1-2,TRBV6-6,TGTGCCAGCCGGAGTGACGACAGACGTGGCTACACCTTC,CASRSDDRRGYTF
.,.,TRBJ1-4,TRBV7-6,TGTGCCAGCAGCCCAAGGGTGGGGGAAAATGAAAAACTGTTTTTT,CASSPRVGENEKLFF
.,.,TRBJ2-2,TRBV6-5,TGTGCCAGCAGTTACTCCGCTTTCAGGGAGCTGTTTTTT,CASSYSAFRELFF
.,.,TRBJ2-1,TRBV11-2,TGTGCCAGCAGCTTACGGCGGGCGGAGGTGGGGTACAATGAGCAGTTCTTC,CASSLRRAEVGYNEQFF
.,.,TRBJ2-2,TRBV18,TGTGCCAGCGCACACGACACCGGGGAGCTGTTTTTT,CASAHDTGELFF
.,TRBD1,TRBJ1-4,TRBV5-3,TGTGCCAGAAGCTTAGGACAGGACAGCGCAACTAATGAAAAACTGTTTTTT,CARSLGQDSATNEKLFF
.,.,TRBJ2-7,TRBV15,TGTGCCACCAGCAGAAATCGCGACCCCACGGACGAGCAGTACTTC,CATSRNRDPTDEQYF
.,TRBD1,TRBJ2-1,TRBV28,TGTGCCAGCAGCTTTCCTCGGACAGGGAGCTCCTACAATGAGCAGTTCTTC,CASSFPRTGSSYNEQFF
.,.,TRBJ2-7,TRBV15,TGTGCCACCAGCAGAGAAAGGACAGACTACGAGCAGTACTTC,CATSRERTDYEQYF
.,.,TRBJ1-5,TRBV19,TGTGCCAGTAGTACGGGGGCTATTAGCAATCAGCCCCAGCATTTT,CASSTGAISNQPQHF
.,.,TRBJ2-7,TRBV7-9,TGTGCCAGCAGCTTGGATCAGTCCTACGAGCAGTACTTC,CASSLDQSYEQYF
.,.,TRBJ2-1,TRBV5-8,TGTGCCAGTCAGCGCGGGACGAACAACAATGAGCAGTTCTTC,CASQRGTNNNEQFF
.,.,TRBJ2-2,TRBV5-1,TGCGCCAGCAGCTTGTCCGCCTCAGGGTCGACCGGGGAGCTGTTTTTT,CASSLSASGSTGELFF
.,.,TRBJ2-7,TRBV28,TGTGCCAGCAGTACTACAGGGGAGGTATTTCTAGCTTCCGAGCAGTACTTC,CASSTTGEVFLASEQYF
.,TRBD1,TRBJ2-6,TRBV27,TGTGCCAGCACCCCGGGACAGGGGTTGTTAGGTGGGGCCAACGTCCTGACTTTC,CASTPGQGLLGGANVLTF
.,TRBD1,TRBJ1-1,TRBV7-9,TGTGCCAGCAGCGAAACACCCGGGACAGCCAACACTGAAGCTTTCTTT,CASSETPGTANTEAFF
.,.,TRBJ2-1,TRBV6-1,TGTGCCAGCAGTGACGCGGGTAGCGGTGAGCAGTTCTTC,CASSDAGSGEQFF
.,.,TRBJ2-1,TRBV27,TGTGCCAGCAGTTCGAGGTGGGCCGGATACGATGAGCAGTTCTTC,CASSSRWAGYDEQFF
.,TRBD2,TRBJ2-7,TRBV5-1,TGCGCCAGCAGCTTGCGTAGCGGGCTTAGTTCCTACGAGCAGTACTTC,CASSLRSGLSSYEQYF
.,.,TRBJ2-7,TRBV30,TGTGCCTGGAGTGTACGAGGGTGGTCCTACGAGCAGTACTTC,CAWSVRGWSYEQYF
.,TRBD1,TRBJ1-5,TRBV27,TGTGCCAGCAGTTCACAGGGGAGAGACAATCAGCCCCAGCATTTT,CASSSQGRDNQPQHF
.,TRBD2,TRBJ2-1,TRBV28,TGTGCCAGCAGCCGGACTAGCGGGAGTACCGAGCAGTTCTTC,CASSRTSGSTEQFF
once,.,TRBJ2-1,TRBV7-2,TGTGCCAGCAGCTTAGCGACGGTCTTATCCTACAATGAGCAGTTCTTC,CASSLATVLSYNEQFF
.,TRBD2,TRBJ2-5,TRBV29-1,TGCAGCGTTCGGTTGGTGATGGTCTTAGCGGGAGCGGGGGGAGAGACCCAGTACTTC,CSVRLVMVLAGAGGETQYF
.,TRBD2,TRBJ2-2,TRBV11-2,TGTGCCAGCAGCCGCCATGCCGGGACTAGCGGTAACACCGGGGAGCTGTTTTTT,CASSRHAGTSGNTGELFF
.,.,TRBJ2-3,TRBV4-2,TGTGCCACCACACGTTTTTTAGCGGAAGGGGGCACAGATACGCAGTATTTT,CATTRFLAEGGTDTQYF
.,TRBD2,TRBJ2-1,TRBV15,TGTGCCACCGGGACTAGCGGGAGCGCCCATGAGCAGTTCTTC,CATGTSGSAHEQFF
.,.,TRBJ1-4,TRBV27,TGTGCCAGCAGTTCTCGCGGGAATCGAGAAAAACTGTTTTTT,CASSSRGNREKLFF
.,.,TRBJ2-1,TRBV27,TGTGCCAGCAGCAGTTCACCTCTAGGGGAAGGGCAGTTCTTC,CASSSSPLGEGQFF
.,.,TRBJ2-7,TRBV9,TGTGCCAGCAGCCCAACAGGACACGGCTACGAGCAGTACTTC,CASSPTGHGYEQYF
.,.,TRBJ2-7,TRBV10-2,TGCGCCAGCATGGGAAGGGGTCACTCCTACGAGCAGTACTTC,CASMGRGHSYEQYF
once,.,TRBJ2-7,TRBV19,TGTGCCAGTAGTGGGCGACTGGGAGAGCAGTACTTC,CASSGRLGEQYF
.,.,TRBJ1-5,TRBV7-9,TGTGCCAGCAGCTCAGTGGCAGGAAGCAATCAGCCCCAGCATTTT,CASSSVAGSNQPQHF
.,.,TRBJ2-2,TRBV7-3,TGTGCCAGCAGCTTAAGCTGGGGGTGGTACACCGGGGAGCTGTTTTTT,CASSLSWGWYTGELFF
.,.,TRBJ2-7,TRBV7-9,TGTGCCAGCTCTAATGGACAGAAGACCTCCTACGAGCAGTACTTC,CASSNGQKTSYEQYF
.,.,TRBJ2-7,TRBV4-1,TGCGCCAGCAGCCAACTTAGAAATTACGAGCAGTACTTC,CASSQLRNYEQYF
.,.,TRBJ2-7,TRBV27,TGTGCCAGCAAGGGGGGCAACGAGCAGTACTTC,CASKGGNEQYF
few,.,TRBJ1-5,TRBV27,TGTGCCAGCAGTTCCGGGGGCATCGGCAATCAGCCCCAGCATTTT,CASSSGGIGNQPQHF